The following is a T cell receptor beta chain sequence with its context. This sample was included in a study of blood T cell repertoires in COVID-19. Overall study context: Sites across the United States, Italy and Spain contributed samples from acute and convalescent COVID-19. Sample material is recorded as cDNA or gDNA derived from T cells, B-cell-depleted T cells, or PBMCs.

This CDR3 is built from 13 residues. V shed 2 bases, J shed 8 bases, and the junction held 3 bases outside the gene matches. From germline, CDR1 is SGHNT and CDR2 YYREEE (reference sequence). In the authors' workflow: Amplification of reference gene primers was used by the study to estimate nucleated cell counts. The table came from immunoSEQ multiplex PCR; TCRdb's copy has only in-frame clones and leaves some out. V, J and clone size reflect that table, while D and trimming were determined from the DNA. This sample yields about 70,000 clones, of which over 70% are seen a single time; about 18% belongs to the top ten.

The genes are TRBV5-4 and TRBJ1-4, with 7 positions matching TRBD1. The TCR was taken from a man between 65 and 80 years old who had recovered from COVID-19. The sample was peripheral blood. The CDR3 reads CASSLMTGEKLFF. CDR3 sequence (DNA): TGTGCCAGCAGCTTAATGACAGGGGAAAAACTGTTTTTT.